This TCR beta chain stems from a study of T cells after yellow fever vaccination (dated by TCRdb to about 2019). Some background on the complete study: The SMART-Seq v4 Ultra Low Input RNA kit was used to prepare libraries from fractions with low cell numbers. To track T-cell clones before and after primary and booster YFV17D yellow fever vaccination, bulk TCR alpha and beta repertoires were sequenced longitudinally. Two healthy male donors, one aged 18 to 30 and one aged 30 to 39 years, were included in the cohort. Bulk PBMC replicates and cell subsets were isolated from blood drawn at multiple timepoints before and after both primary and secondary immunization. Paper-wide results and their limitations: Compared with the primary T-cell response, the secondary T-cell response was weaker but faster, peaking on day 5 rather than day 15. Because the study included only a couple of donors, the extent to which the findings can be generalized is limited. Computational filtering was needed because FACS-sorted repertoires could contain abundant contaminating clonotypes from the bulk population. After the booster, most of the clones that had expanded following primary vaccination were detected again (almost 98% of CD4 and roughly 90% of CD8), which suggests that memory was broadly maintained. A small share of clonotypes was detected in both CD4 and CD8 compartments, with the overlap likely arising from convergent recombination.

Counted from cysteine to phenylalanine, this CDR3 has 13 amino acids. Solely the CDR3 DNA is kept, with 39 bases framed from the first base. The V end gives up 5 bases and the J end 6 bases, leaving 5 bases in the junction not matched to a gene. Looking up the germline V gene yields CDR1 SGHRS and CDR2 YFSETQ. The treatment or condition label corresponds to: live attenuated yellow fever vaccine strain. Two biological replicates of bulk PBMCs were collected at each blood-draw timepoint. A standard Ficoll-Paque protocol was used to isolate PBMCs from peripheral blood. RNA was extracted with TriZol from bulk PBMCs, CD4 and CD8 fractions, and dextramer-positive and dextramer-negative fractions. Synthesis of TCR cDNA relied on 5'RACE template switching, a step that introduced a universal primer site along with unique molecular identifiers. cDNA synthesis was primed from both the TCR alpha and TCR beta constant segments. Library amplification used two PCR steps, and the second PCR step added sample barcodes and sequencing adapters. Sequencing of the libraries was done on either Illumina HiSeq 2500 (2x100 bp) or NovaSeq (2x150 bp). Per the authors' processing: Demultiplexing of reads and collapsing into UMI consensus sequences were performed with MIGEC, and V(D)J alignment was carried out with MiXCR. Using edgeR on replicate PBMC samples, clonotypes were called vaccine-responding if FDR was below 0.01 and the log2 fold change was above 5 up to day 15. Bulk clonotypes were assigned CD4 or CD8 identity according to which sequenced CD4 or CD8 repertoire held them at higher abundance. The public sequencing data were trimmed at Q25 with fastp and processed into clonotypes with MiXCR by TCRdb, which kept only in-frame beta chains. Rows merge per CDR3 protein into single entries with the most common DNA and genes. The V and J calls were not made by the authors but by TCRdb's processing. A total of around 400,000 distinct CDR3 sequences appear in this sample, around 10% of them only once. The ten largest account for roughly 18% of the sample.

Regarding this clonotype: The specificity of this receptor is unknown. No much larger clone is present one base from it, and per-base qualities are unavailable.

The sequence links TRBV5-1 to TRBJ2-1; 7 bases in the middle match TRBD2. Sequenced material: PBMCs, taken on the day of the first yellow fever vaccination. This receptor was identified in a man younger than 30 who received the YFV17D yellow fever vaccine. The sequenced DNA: TGCGCCAGCAGACTGGGCGGGAGCAATGAGCAGTTCTTC. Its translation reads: CASRLGGSNEQFF.